This T cell receptor beta chain was observed in a study of response to subunit inactivated influenza vaccine. TCRdb passed the RT-PCR reads through MiXCR, listing each CDR3 protein once. The sample contains around 190,000 distinct CDR3 sequences, around 8.8% of which appear only once. This clonotype was picked up a small number of times. The antigen is unknown. Study-level points and caveats: Seasonal influenza vaccination, on each occasion, was suggested by the authors to recruit few new T cells.

This CDR3 is 15 amino acids long. The germline V gene encodes CDR1 MNHEY and CDR2 SVGAGI. Germline trimming cut 0 bases from V and 2 bases from J; bases unmatched to any gene: 4. The source of this sequence is a man aged 45-65 years who received an inactivated influenza vaccine. Sequenced material: non-naive T cells sorted from PBMCs, taken on the day of vaccination. The chain joins TRBV6-5 to TRBJ2-7; 7 nucleotides agree with TRBD1. CDR3 DNA sequence: TGTGCCAGCAGTTACTCGGGACAGTCTACCTACGAGCAGTACTTC. Translated, it gives CASSYSGQSTYEQYF.